The rows below give T cell receptor beta chains drawn from one sample of a study of blood T cell repertoires in COVID-19. Data came from immunoSEQ multiplex PCR; TCRdb stores just in-frame clones and leaves some out. The table has 150,000 to 200,000 clones, approximately 90% seen once; the top ten hold 4% to 5%. Material: peripheral blood. The receptors were gathered from a human donor in a cohort sampled during active COVID-19. The CDR3 runs from the conserved cysteine through the conserved F or W. Fields, in order: clone size, V gene, CDR3 length, D gene, J gene, CDR3 protein, CDR3 DNA. D genes are given only for firm matches. Not every row has a clone size; where given, it reads once, few, many or a size class.

>NA|TRBV29-1|14|NA|TRBJ2-2
CSVVQGGVTGELFF
TGCAGCGTTGTGCAGGGAGGTGTCACCGGGGAGCTGTTTTTT
>few|TRBV10-1|14|TRBD2|TRBJ2-3
CASSAGGSTDTQYF
TGCGCCAGCAGTGCCGGGGGGAGCACAGATACGCAGTATTTT
>NA|TRBV7-2|15|TRBD2|TRBJ2-5
CASSSGLAGLETQYF
TGTGCCAGCAGCTCGGGACTAGCGGGGCTAGAGACCCAGTACTTC
>NA|TRBV2|15|TRBD2|TRBJ2-3
CASSESGRFTDTQYF
TGTGCCAGCAGTGAAAGCGGGAGGTTCACAGATACGCAGTATTTT
>NA|TRBV28|15|TRBD1|TRBJ2-3
CASSLDRGRTDTQYF
TGTGCCAGCAGTTTAGACAGGGGGCGAACAGATACGCAGTATTTT
>NA|TRBV3-1/TRBV3-2|15|NA|TRBJ2-6
CASSLQGSGANVLTF
TGTGCCAGCAGCCTACAGGGAAGTGGGGCCAACGTCCTGACTTTC
>NA|TRBV5-5|13|NA|TRBJ2-1
CASSLGSYNEQFF
TGTGCCAGCAGCTTGGGTAGCTACAATGAGCAGTTCTTC
>NA|TRBV27|16|TRBD2|TRBJ2-3
CASSLLGLAGVDTQYF
TGTGCCAGCAGTTTATTGGGACTAGCGGGAGTCGATACGCAGTATTTT
>NA|TRBV5-1|16|TRBD1|TRBJ1-3
CASSLGVTGYGNTIYF
TGCGCCAGCAGCTTGGGAGTGACAGGGTACGGAAACACCATATATTTT
>NA|TRBV15|14|NA|TRBJ2-5
CATSRDGGFETQYF
TGTGCCACCAGCAGAGATGGGGGGTTTGAGACCCAGTACTTC
>NA|TRBV4-1|17|TRBD2|TRBJ2-5
CASSQGTSGGEGETQYF
TGCGCCAGCAGCCAGGGGACTAGCGGGGGGGAAGGGGAGACCCAGTACTTC
>NA|TRBV4-2|16|TRBD2|TRBJ2-1
CASSRERERGGDEQFF
TGTGCCAGCAGCCGAGAGCGGGAGAGGGGGGGGGATGAGCAGTTCTTC
>NA|TRBV4-3|15|TRBD2|TRBJ2-3
CASSQALAGGDTQYF
TGCGCCAGCAGCCAAGCCCTAGCGGGGGGGGATACGCAGTATTTT
>NA|TRBV2|14|TRBD1|TRBJ1-2
CASREGQGIGGYTF
TGTGCCAGCAGAGAGGGACAGGGGATAGGCGGCTACACCTTC
>NA|TRBV18|16|TRBD2|TRBJ2-5
CASSPGTSGGQETQYF
TGTGCCAGCTCACCGGGGACTAGCGGGGGCCAAGAGACCCAGTACTTC
>NA|TRBV10-3|16|NA|TRBJ2-6
CAISRDSFAGANVLTF
TGTGCCATCAGCAGGGATTCCTTCGCTGGGGCCAACGTCCTGACTTTC
>NA|TRBV6-5|16|TRBD1|TRBJ1-1
CASSSPTGASNTEAFF
TGTGCCAGCAGTTCCCCCACAGGGGCATCGAACACTGAAGCTTTCTTT
>NA|TRBV7-9|14|TRBD1|TRBJ1-4
CASSMGQLNEKLFF
TGTGCCAGCAGCATGGGACAGCTAAATGAAAAACTGTTTTTT
>NA|TRBV27|13|NA|TRBJ2-7
CASSFRMGDEQYF
TGTGCCAGCAGTTTCAGGATGGGAGACGAGCAGTACTTC
>NA|TRBV2|14|TRBD1|TRBJ1-2
CASTNGGQNYGYTF
TGTGCCAGCACCAACGGGGGACAGAACTATGGCTACACCTTC
>NA|TRBV20-1|19|TRBD1|TRBJ1-4
CSASPHRGRVPATNEKLFF
TGCAGTGCTAGTCCCCACAGGGGGCGCGTCCCCGCAACTAATGAAAAACTGTTTTTT
>NA|TRBV7-2|18|TRBD1|TRBJ1-4
CASSLAGQPDSTNEKLFF
TGTGCCAGCAGCTTAGCGGGACAGCCGGATTCAACTAATGAAAAACTGTTTTTT
>NA|TRBV4-1|17|TRBD1|TRBJ1-5
CASSPEVGDSRHQPQHF
TGCGCCAGCAGCCCCGAGGTAGGGGACAGTCGCCATCAGCCCCAGCATTTT
>NA|TRBV9|14|NA|TRBJ1-5
CASSGRWDNQPQHF
TGTGCCAGCAGTGGGAGGTGGGATAATCAGCCCCAGCATTTT
>NA|TRBV20-1|15|NA|TRBJ2-2
CSASRPGQGGGELFF
TGCAGTGCTAGTCGTCCGGGCCAGGGAGGCGGGGAGCTGTTTTTT
>NA|TRBV6-6|13|NA|TRBJ1-1
CASSSTGGTEAFF
TGTGCCAGCAGTTCCACAGGAGGGACTGAAGCTTTCTTT
>NA|TRBV7-9|14|NA|TRBJ1-2
CASSLLGPSGGYTF
TGTGCCAGCAGCTTATTAGGGCCCAGCGGTGGCTACACCTTC
>NA|TRBV5-1|14|NA|TRBJ1-1
CASSQTDKNTEAFF
TGCGCCAGCAGCCAGACGGACAAGAACACTGAAGCTTTCTTT
>NA|TRBV6-6|13|NA|TRBJ1-2
CASSHGSESSYTF
TGTGCCAGCAGCCACGGGTCTGAAAGTAGCTACACCTTC
>once|TRBV4-2|14|TRBD2|TRBJ2-3
CASSAGDSTDTQYF
TGTGCCAGCAGCGCGGGGGACAGCACAGATACGCAGTATTTT
>NA|TRBV11-2|15|NA|TRBJ1-5
CASSPSGDSNQPQHF
TGTGCCAGCAGCCCCTCAGGGGACAGCAATCAGCCCCAGCATTTT
>NA|TRBV10-3|16|TRBD1|TRBJ2-7
CAIRAPGTGRSYEQYF
TGTGCCATCAGAGCCCCCGGGACAGGGCGATCCTACGAGCAGTACTTC
>NA|TRBV30|12|NA|TRBJ2-7
CAWSVQGQEQYF
TGTGCCTGGAGTGTCCAGGGTCAGGAGCAGTACTTC
>NA|TRBV9|14|NA|TRBJ1-5
CASGTRDSYQPQHF
TGTGCCAGCGGTACGAGGGATTCTTATCAGCCCCAGCATTTT
>NA|TRBV4-3|17|NA|TRBJ2-1
CASSQGWRGTGRNEQFF
TGCGCCAGCAGCCAAGGATGGCGCGGGACTGGGAGGAATGAGCAGTTCTTC
>once|TRBV19|12|NA|TRBJ1-2
CASRTGAYGYTF
TGTGCCAGTAGGACAGGAGCCTATGGCTACACCTTC
>NA|TRBV4-3|17|NA|TRBJ2-2
CASSQDPRQRNTGELFF
TGCGCCAGCAGCCAAGACCCCCGACAGAGGAACACCGGGGAGCTGTTTTTT
>NA|TRBV6-2/TRBV6-3|13|NA|TRBJ2-5
CASSYYGGETQYF
TGTGCCAGCAGTTACTATGGCGGAGAGACCCAGTACTTC
>once|TRBV7-9|15|TRBD1|TRBJ2-1
CASSFGQGTTPEQFF
TGTGCCAGCAGCTTCGGACAGGGTACCACCCCTGAGCAGTTCTTC
>NA|TRBV4-1|17|NA|TRBJ1-6
CASSPQGGSSYNSPLHF
TGCGCCAGCAGCCCACAGGGAGGGAGCTCCTATAATTCACCCCTCCACTTT